The 18 T cell receptor beta chains listed next were all sequenced from one sample in a study of T-cell memory formation after mild COVID-19. Using its own MiXCR run on the 5' RACE reads, TCRdb lists one record per CDR3 protein. The sample has about 180,000 distinct CDR3 sequences, about a fifth seen once. Sequencing was carried out using PBMCs or a T cell subset sorted from them (not recorded which). The receptors shown here come from a man aged 18 to 29 who had mild COVID-19 (a few samples of this study predate the infection). Cell type and time point are not known.

There are a few counts of this clonotype. V gene TRBV20-1 combines with J gene TRBJ2-5; 10 nucleotides line up with TRBD2. The CDR3 runs 16 residues. Per germline, CDR1 DFQATT and CDR2 SNEGSKA (reference sequence). Trimming took 0 bases from V and 2 from J; bases not matched to a gene: 6. The CDR3 DNA reads TGCAGTGCTAGAGATCTCCTAGCGGGGGATCAAGAGACCCAGTACTTC. Protein sequence: CSARDLLAGDQETQYF.

This chain uses TRBV12-3 or TRBV12-4 with TRBJ1-3; TRBD1 might be the D (5 bases). Deletions cut 2 bases from V and 3 bases from J, with 8 bases between. There are 14 residues in the CDR3. CDR3 loop: CASSLWGIGNTIYF. The DNA of the CDR3 is TGTGCCAGCAGTTTATGGGGGATTGGAAACACCATATATTTT.

In this sample, this clonotype turned up a few times. The rearrangement uses TRBV11-2 and TRBJ1-1, with D perhaps TRBD1 (6 bases). The V and J ends lost 10 bases and 3 bases respectively, with 18 bases between them. Per germline, CDR1 SGHAT and CDR2 FQNNGV. The CDR3 is 14 residues long. The CDR3, as DNA: TGTGCCACCCAGCCCACAAGGGGGGACACTGAAGCTTTCTTT. Protein sequence: CATQPTRGDTEAFF.

This chain joins TRBV2 and TRBJ1-2; D is possibly TRBD1 (5 bases). Between the trimmed V and J ends, which lost 8 bases and 4 bases, there was a span of 11 bases. Germline V gene sequence: CDR1 SNHLY, CDR2 FYNNEI. This CDR3 has 12 residues. CDR3 protein: CASRRGGYGYTF. The CDR3 DNA reads TGTGCCAGCCGGAGGGGAGGCTATGGCTACACCTTC. Combining the CDR3 with reference TRBV2 and TRBJ1-2 gives the whole variable domain EPEVTQTPSHQVTQMGQEVILRCVPISNHLYFYWYRQILGQKVEFLVSFYNNEISEKSEIFDDQFSVERPDGSNFTLKIRSTKLEDSAMYFCASRRGGYGYTFGSGTRLTVV.

The sample holds many counts of this clonotype. The rearrangement uses TRBV12-3 or TRBV12-4 and TRBJ1-5, with a possible D match to TRBD1 (5 bases). Deletions cut 2 bases from V and 4 bases from J, with 12 bases between. The CDR3 has 15 residues. CDR3 residues: CASSLWGFRNQPQHF. In DNA, the CDR3 is TGTGCCAGCAGTTTATGGGGCTTTAGGAATCAGCCCCAGCATTTT.

This clonotype appeared a few times. The chain carries TRBV10-3 and TRBJ1-2; D unclear. V lost 5 bases and J 0 bases, leaving 1 base between the germline ends. Germline CDR1 reads ENHRY; CDR2 reads SYGVKD. This CDR3 has 11 residues. The CDR3 DNA reads TGTGCCATCAGTACTAACTATGGCTACACCTTC. It specifies CAISTNYGYTF.

The chain links TRBV10-3 to TRBJ1-6; D is unclear. V was shortened by 7 bases and J by 10 bases, with 17 bases between the two germline ends. Germline lookup yields CDR1 ENHRY and CDR2 SYGVKD. The CDR3 covers 14 residues. CDR3 loop: CAITAAPVESPLHF. The CDR3 DNA sequence: TGTGCCATCACCGCGGCCCCTGTAGAGTCACCCCTCCACTTT.

This clonotype appeared a few times. The CDR3: CASSDRFQETQYF. CDR3 bases: TGTGCCAGCAGCGACAGGTTCCAAGAGACCCAGTACTTC. The chain joins TRBV6-5 to TRBJ2-5, with D tentatively TRBD1 (6 bases). The CDR3 runs to 13 residues. The germline V gene encodes CDR1 MNHEY and CDR2 SVGAGI. The germline V and J ends were trimmed by 6 bases and 1 base, with 9 bases remaining between them.

This chain uses TRBV7-9 with TRBJ2-5; D gene uncertain. This CDR3 has 14 amino acids. V was clipped by 2 bases and J by 5 bases, with 12 bases between them. CDR1 is SEHNR and CDR2 is FQNEAQ in the germline V gene (reference sequence). CDR3 DNA: TGTGCCAGCAGCTTACAGGCATCGGTCGAGACCCAGTACTTC. It is translated as CASSLQASVETQYF.

The genes are TRBV5-4 and TRBJ2-3; D is possibly TRBD2 (6 bases). Germline V gene data show CDR1 as SGHNT and CDR2 as YYREEE (reference sequence). V lost 3 bases to trimming and J lost 1 base, with 15 bases between them. This CDR3 contains 16 residues. Written as DNA, the CDR3 is TGTGCCAGCAGCTCCGGGCGGGACCGCGGCACAGATACGCAGTATTTT. Translated: CASSSGRDRGTDTQYF.

This chain connects TRBV6-6 to TRBJ2-3, with a possible D match to TRBD2 (6 bases). The CDR3 extends over 14 amino acids. Trimming took 4 bases from V and 2 from J, leaving 10 bases between them. Germline CDR1 reads MNHNY; CDR2 reads SVGAGI (reference sequence). The CDR3: CASSLAVPTDTQYF. The CDR3 DNA sequence: TGTGCCAGCAGTTTAGCGGTTCCCACAGATACGCAGTATTTT.

V and J are TRBV29-1 and TRBJ1-1, with no clear D. The CDR3 is 11 residues long. V was cut by 7 bases and J by 1 base, with 7 bases left in between. Germline values: CDR1 SQVTM, CDR2 ANQGSEA. The CDR3, as DNA: TGCAGCGCCTTCAGGAACACTGAAGCTTTCTTT. Amino acids: CSAFRNTEAFF.

This clonotype was counted at least ten times. The chain links TRBV5-6 to TRBJ2-1; D may be TRBD2 (5 bases). The CDR3 consists of 15 residues. V was cut by 0 bases and J by 7 bases, with 14 bases left in between. Germline CDR1 is SGHDT and CDR2 is YYEEEE. CDR3 bases: TGTGCCAGCAGCTTGGGGCGGGTCGGGGTAAATGAGCAGTTCTTC. Protein sequence: CASSLGRVGVNEQFF.

The chain joins TRBV7-2 to TRBJ1-6; D is ambiguous. Germline CDR1 and CDR2: SGHTA and FQGNSA. The CDR3 length is 15 residues. Trimming pared 1 base from V and 5 bases from J, leaving 9 bases between. CDR3 residues: CASSLGGGDNSPLHF. In DNA, the CDR3 is TGTGCCAGCAGCTTAGGGGGTGGGGATAATTCACCCCTCCACTTT.

The chain carries TRBV5-1 and TRBJ1-5, with no clear D. Germline V CDR1 and CDR2: SGHRS, YFSETQ. The V end lost 0 bases, the J end lost 2 bases, and 9 bases lay between the germline ends. The CDR3 consists of 15 residues. This CDR3 reads CASSLGPLGNQPQHF. CDR3 coding DNA: TGCGCCAGCAGCTTGGGTCCCCTAGGCAATCAGCCCCAGCATTTT.

The CDR3 region is CSVRQVGGETQYF. The CDR3 DNA sequence: TGCAGCGTTCGACAGGTGGGGGGAGAGACCCAGTACTTC. This sequence joins TRBV29-1 and TRBJ2-5; D is possibly TRBD1 or TRBD2 (6 bases each). Germline CDR1 reads SQVTM; CDR2 reads ANQGSEA. The V and J ends lost 5 bases and 4 bases respectively, with 14 bases between them. The CDR3 contains 13 residues.

Ten or more counts support this clonotype. This chain joins TRBV12-3 or TRBV12-4 and TRBJ1-1; D is ambiguous. V shed 6 bases and J shed 7 bases, with 9 bases lying between them. The CDR3 totals 11 residues. DNA of the CDR3: TGTGCCAGCAGATGGCGGTTTGAAGCTTTCTTT. As protein: CASRWRFEAFF.

V gene TRBV7-2 combines with J gene TRBJ2-3; the match to TRBD2 covers 10 bases. The CDR3 extends over 15 amino acids. The germline gives CDR1 SGHTA, CDR2 FQGNSA. V lost 1 base, J lost 4 bases, and 2 bases stayed unmatched. CDR3 in DNA: TGTGCCAGCAGCTTAGGCAGCGGGGGGGCAGATACGCAGTATTTT. Translating it yields CASSLGSGGADTQYF.